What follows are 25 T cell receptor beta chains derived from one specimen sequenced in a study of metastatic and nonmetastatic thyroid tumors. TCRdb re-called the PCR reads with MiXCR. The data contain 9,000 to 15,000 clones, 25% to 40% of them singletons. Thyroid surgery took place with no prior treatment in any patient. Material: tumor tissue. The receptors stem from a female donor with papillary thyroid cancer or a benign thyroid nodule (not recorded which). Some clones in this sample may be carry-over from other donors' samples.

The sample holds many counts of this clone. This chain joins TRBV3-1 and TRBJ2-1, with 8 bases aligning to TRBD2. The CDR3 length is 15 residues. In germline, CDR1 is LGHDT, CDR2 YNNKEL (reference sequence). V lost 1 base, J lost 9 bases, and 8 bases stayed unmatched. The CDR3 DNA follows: TGTGCCAGCAGCCAAGGAGACGGGGGGGTTTTTGAGCAGTTCTTC. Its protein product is CASSQGDGGVFEQFF.

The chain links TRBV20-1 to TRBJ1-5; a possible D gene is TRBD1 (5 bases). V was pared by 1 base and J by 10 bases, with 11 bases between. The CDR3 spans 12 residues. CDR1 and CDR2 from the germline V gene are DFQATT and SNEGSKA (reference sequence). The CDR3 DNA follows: TGCAGTGCTAGAGGGGGGGGAAAACCCCAGCATTTT. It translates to CSARGGGKPQHF.

The chain's CDR3 is CASSYFRTGLNTGELFF. The CDR3 nucleotides are TGTGCCAGCAGTTACTTCAGGACAGGCCTCAACACCGGGGAGCTGTTTTTT. V and J are TRBV6-2 or TRBV6-3 and TRBJ2-2, with TRBD1 identical over 7 bases. CDR1 is MNHEY, CDR2 SVGEGT, per germline. The junction had 7 bases not matched to a gene; V was cut back by 1 base and J by 2 bases. The CDR3 contains 17 residues.

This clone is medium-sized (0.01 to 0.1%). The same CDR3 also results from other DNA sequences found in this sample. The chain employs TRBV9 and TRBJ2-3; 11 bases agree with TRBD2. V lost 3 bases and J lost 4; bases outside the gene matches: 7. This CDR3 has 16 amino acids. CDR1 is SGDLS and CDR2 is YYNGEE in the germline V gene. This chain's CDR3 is CASSALAGGPADTQYF. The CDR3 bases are TGTGCCAGCAGCGCATTAGCGGGAGGGCCGGCAGATACGCAGTATTTT.

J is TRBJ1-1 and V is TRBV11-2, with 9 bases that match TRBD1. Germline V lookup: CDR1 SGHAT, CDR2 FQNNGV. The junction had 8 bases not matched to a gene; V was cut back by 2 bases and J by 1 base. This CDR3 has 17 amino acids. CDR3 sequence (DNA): TGTGCCAGCAGCTTAAAACAGGGGGCGAAGACGAACACTGAAGCTTTCTTT. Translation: CASSLKQGAKTNTEAFF.

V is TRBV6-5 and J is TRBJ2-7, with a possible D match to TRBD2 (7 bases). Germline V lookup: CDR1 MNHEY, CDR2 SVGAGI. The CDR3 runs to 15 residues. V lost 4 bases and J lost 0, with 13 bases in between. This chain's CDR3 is CASSLGGGSSYEQYF. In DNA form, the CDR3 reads TGTGCCAGCAGTTTAGGGGGGGGCAGCTCCTACGAGCAGTACTTC.

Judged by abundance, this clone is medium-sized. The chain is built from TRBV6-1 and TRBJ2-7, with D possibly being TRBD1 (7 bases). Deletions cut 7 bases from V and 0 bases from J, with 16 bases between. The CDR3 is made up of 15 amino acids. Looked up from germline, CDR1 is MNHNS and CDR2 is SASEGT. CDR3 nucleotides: TGTGCCAGCACTCGAAGGGGGGACAGCTCCTACGAGCAGTACTTC. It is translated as CASTRRGDSSYEQYF.

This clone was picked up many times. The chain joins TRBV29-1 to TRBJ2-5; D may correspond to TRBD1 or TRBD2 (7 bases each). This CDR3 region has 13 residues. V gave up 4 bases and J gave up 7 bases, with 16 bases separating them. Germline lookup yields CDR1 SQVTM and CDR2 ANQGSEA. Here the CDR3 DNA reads TGCAGCGTTGGGATCAGGGGGGGGGGGACCCAGTACTTC. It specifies CSVGIRGGGTQYF.

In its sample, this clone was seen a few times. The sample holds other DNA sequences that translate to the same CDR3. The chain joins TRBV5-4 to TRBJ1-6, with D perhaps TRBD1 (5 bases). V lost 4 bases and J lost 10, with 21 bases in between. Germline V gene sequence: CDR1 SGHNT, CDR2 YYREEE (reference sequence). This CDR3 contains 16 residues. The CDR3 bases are TGTGCCAGCAGCACTGGGGACCGCGGTAGAGGATCACCCCTCCACTTT. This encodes CASSTGDRGRGSPLHF.

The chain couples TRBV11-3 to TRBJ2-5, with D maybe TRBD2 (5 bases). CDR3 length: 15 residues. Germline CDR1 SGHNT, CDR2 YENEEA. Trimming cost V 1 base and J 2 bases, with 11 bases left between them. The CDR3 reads CASSLGRVLQETQYF. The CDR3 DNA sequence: TGTGCCAGCAGCTTAGGGCGGGTTTTACAAGAGACCCAGTACTTC.

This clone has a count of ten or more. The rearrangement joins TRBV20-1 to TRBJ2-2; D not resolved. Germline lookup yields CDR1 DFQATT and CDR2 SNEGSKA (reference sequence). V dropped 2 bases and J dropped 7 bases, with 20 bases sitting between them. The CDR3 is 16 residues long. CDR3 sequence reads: CSARRKKGNGNGELFF. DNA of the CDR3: TGCAGTGCTAGACGGAAAAAGGGTAACGGTAACGGGGAGCTGTTTTTT.

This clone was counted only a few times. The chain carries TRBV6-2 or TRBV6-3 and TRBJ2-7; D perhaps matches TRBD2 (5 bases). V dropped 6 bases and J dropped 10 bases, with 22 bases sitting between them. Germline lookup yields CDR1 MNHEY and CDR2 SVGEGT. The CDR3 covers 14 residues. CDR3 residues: CASSPSGISFDQYF. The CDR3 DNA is TGTGCCAGCAGCCCCAGCGGTATTTCCTTCGATCAGTACTTC.

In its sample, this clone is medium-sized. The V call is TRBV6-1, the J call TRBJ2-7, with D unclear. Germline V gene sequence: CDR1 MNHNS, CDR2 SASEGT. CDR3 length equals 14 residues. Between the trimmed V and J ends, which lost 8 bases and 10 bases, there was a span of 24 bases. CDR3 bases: TGTGCCAGCTCCCTCGGCAGGAACAGCTCACCCCAGTACTTC. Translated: CASSLGRNSSPQYF.

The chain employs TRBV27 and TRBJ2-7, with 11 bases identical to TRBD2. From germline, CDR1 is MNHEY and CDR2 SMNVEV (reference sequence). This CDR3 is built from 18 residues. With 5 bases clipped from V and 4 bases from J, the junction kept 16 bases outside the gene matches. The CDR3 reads CASSQAEGTSGAPYEQYF. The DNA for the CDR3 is TGTGCCAGCAGTCAGGCCGAGGGGACTAGCGGAGCCCCTTACGAGCAGTACTTC.

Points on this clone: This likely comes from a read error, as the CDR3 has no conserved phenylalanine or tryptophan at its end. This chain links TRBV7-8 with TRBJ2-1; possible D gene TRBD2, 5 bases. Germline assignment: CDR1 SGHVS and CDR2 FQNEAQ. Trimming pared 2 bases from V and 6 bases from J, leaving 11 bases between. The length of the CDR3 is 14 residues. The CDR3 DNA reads TGTGCCAGCAGCTTAAGCGGCGTCTCCAATGAGCAGTTCTGC. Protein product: CASSLSGVSNEQFC.

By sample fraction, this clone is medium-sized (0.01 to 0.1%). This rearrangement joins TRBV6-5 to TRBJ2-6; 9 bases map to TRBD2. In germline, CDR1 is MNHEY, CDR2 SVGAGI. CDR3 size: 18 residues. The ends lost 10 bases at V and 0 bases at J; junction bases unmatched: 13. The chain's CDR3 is CATSPLAGVGSGANVLTF. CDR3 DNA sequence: TGTGCCACCAGCCCGTTAGCGGGGGTGGGCTCTGGGGCCAACGTCCTGACTTTC.

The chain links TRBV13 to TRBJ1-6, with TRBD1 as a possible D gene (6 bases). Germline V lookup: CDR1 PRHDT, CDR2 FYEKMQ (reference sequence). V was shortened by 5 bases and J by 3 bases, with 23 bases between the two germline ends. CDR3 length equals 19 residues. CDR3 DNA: TGTGCCAGCAGCCAAGCGAAGATGACAGGCGGCCACTATAATTCACCCCTCCACTTT. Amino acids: CASSQAKMTGGHYNSPLHF.

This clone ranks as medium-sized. In nucleotides, the CDR3 is TGCAGTGCTAGCCCCAGGGTACGGGGCTACACCTTC. It codes for CSASPRVRGYTF. The J gene is TRBJ1-2, the V gene TRBV20-1, with TRBD1 as a possible D gene (5 bases). Germline CDR1 and CDR2: DFQATT and SNEGSKA (reference sequence). The V and J ends lost 3 bases and 8 bases respectively, with 13 bases between them. The CDR3 is 12 residues long.

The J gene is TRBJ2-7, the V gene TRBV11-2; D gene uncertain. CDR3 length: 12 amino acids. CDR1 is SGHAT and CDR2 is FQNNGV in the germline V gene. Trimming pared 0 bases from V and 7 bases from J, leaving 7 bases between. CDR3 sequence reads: CASSLDRREQYF. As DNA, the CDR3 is TGTGCCAGCAGCTTAGATCGGCGGGAGCAGTACTTC.

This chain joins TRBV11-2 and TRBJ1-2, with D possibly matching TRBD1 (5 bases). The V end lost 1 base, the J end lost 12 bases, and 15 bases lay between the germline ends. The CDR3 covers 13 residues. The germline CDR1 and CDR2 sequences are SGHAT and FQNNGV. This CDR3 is CASSLVGGTPHTF. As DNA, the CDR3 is TGTGCCAGCAGCTTAGTCGGAGGGACCCCCCACACCTTC.

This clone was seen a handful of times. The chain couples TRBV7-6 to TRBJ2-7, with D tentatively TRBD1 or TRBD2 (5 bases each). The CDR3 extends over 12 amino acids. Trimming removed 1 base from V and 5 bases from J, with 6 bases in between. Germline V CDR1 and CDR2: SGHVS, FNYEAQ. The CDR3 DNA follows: TGTGCCAGCAGCTTAGGAGGGGACGAGCAGTACTTC. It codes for CASSLGGDEQYF.

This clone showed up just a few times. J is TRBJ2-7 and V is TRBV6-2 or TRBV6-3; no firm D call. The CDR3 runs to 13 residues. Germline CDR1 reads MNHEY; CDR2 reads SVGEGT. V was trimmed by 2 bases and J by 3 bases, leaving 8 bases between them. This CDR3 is CASSYATIYEQYF. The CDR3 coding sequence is TGTGCCAGCAGTTACGCCACCATCTACGAGCAGTACTTC.

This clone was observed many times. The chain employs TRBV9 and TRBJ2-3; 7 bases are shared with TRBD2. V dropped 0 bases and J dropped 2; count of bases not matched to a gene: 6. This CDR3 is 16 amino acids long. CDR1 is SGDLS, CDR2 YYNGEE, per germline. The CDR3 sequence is CASSVDVSGSTDTQYF. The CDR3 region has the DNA TGTGCCAGCAGCGTAGATGTTAGCGGGTCCACAGATACGCAGTATTTT. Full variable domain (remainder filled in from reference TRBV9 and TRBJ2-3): DSGVTQTPKHLITATGQRVTLRCSPRSGDLSVYWYQQSLDQGLQFLIQYYNGEERAKGNILERFSAQQFPDLHSELNLSSLELGDSALYFCASSVDVSGSTDTQYFGPGTRLTVL.

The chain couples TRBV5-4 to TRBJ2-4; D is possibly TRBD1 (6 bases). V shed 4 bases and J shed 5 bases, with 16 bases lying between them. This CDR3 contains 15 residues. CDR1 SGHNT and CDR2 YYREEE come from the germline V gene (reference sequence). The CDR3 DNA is TGTGCCAGCAGCCTCGGAGTTCCAGGGGAAAACATTCAGTACTTC. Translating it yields CASSLGVPGENIQYF. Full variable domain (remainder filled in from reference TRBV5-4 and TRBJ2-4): ETGVTQSPTHLIKTRGQQVTLRCSSQSGHNTVSWYQQALGQGPQFIFQYYREEENGRGNFPPRFSGLQFPNYSSELNVNALELDDSALYLCASSLGVPGENIQYFGAGTRLSVL.

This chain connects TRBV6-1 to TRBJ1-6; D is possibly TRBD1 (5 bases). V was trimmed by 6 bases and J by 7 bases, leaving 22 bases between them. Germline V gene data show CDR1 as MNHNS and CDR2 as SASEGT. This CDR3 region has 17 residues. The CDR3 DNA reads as TGTGCCAGCAGATGGGGGAGTTGGGGCAGGGCCAATTCACCCCTCCACTTT. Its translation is CASRWGSWGRANSPLHF.